This TCR beta chain comes out of a study of vaccination effects on CD4 cells after COVID-19. CDR1 and CDR2 (germline): DFQATT, SNEGSKA (reference sequence). Trimming pared 3 bases from V and 6 bases from J, leaving 11 bases between. This CDR3 is 12 amino acids long. Concerning this clone: Its specificity is not known.

Expansion of antigen-specific CD4+ T cells with viral peptide pools was carried out by the ViraFEST assay before sequencing. Once cultured for roughly nine days, the cells underwent separation to obtain CD4+ T cells. People in the vaccine group had not been infected with SARS-CoV-2 before, and their nucleocapsid antibodies were negative. Only in-frame clones appear in the TCRdb table, and some are missing; sequencing was by immunoSEQ multiplex PCR. The sample has tens of thousands of clones, approximately 81% seen once; the top ten hold 15% to 20%. This sequence originates from a human donor who received a COVID-19 vaccine. The chain has TRBV20-1 and TRBJ1-2; D is possibly TRBD1 (5 bases). Material: CD4+ T cells from PBMCs cultured with HCoV-NL63 spike peptides, obtained before COVID-19 vaccination. DNA of the CDR3: TGCAGTGCTAGTGACCTAGGGGATGGCTACACCTTC. Protein product: CSASDLGDGYTF.